This is a list of T cell receptor beta chains from one sample in a study of shared clonotypes between healthy human individuals. Assay: immunoSEQ multiplex PCR; the TCRdb copy retains only in-frame clones and omits some. This table has a few million clones, 85% to 95% appearing once. The material sequenced was naive CD4+ T cells from PBMCs. These receptors came from a man in his late teens or twenties in good health. Some clones in this sample may be carry-over from other donors' samples. The conserved cysteine and the conserved F or W are not part of the CDR3 here. The order of the fields is V gene, CDR3 protein.

v_gene: TRBV20-1
CDR3aa: SVPIGGYT

v_gene: TRBV11-2
CDR3aa: ASSSLAARYEQY

v_gene: TRBV28
CDR3aa: ASSPGAAAQPQH

v_gene: TRBV6-5
CDR3aa: ASSNRGAAF

v_gene: TRBV7-9
CDR3aa: ASSHRDRSTGEQY

v_gene: TRBV6-5
CDR3aa: ASSYGRTDTQY

v_gene: TRBV18
CDR3aa: ASSPGTVANYGYT

v_gene: TRBV6-4
CDR3aa: ASSERERDTEAF

v_gene: TRBV5-1
CDR3aa: ASSLVTGEAGNEQF

v_gene: TRBV28
CDR3aa: ASQVGARYGYT

v_gene: TRBV7-2
CDR3aa: ASSLRGYSTDTQY

v_gene: TRBV9
CDR3aa: ASSRRGAGEETQY

v_gene: TRBV4-2
CDR3aa: ASSQDPGLAGGNTQY

v_gene: TRBV7-3
CDR3aa: ASSLIGVGASPLH

v_gene: TRBV27
CDR3aa: ASTQNGGLGPQH

v_gene: TRBV7-2
CDR3aa: ASSLAGLVVDEQY

v_gene: TRBV10-3
CDR3aa: AIQGGYEQY

v_gene: TRBV7-2
CDR3aa: ASSYYPGRGGTDTQY

v_gene: TRBV28
CDR3aa: ASTLRTGAAGNTIY

v_gene: TRBV6-5
CDR3aa: ASAPWGSGANVLT

v_gene: TRBV28
CDR3aa: ASSLFTGVNEQF

v_gene: TRBV6-5
CDR3aa: ASSRAAYNEQF

v_gene: TRBV5-1
CDR3aa: ASSWRPGGEGTDTQY

v_gene: TRBV6-5
CDR3aa: ASRKHGSNYGYT

v_gene: TRBV19
CDR3aa: ASSSRVNEQF

v_gene: TRBV7-8
CDR3aa: ASNSGRALFGNEQF

v_gene: TRBV7-9
CDR3aa: ASSSPRGNQPQH

v_gene: TRBV25-1
CDR3aa: ASSESDRGYGYT

v_gene: TRBV7-2
CDR3aa: ASSFAGTGVEGYT

v_gene: TRBV12-5
CDR3aa: ASGFADTQY

v_gene: TRBV6-5
CDR3aa: ASSYSTGFADTQY

v_gene: TRBV6-1
CDR3aa: ASSPWSATNTEAF

v_gene: TRBV25-1
CDR3aa: ASSPAGLGNTIY

v_gene: TRBV7-2
CDR3aa: ASSARPWTVETQY

v_gene: TRBV6-1
CDR3aa: ASSEQRDHEQY

v_gene: TRBV9
CDR3aa: ASSVEPGRAYNEQF

v_gene: TRBV2
CDR3aa: ASSVRDPSGYT

v_gene: TRBV5-6
CDR3aa: ASSFISRGYT

v_gene: TRBV28
CDR3aa: ASSQGAFGEAF

v_gene: TRBV7-3
CDR3aa: ASSLGTAYTEAF